These 29 T cell receptor beta chains originate from one sample sequenced in a study of patients and donors after allogeneic stem cell transplantation. TCRdb itself ran the RT-PCR reads through MiXCR, one entry per CDR3 protein. The repertoire holds approximately 210,000 distinct CDR3 sequences, 41% seen once, with less than 40% in the top ten. Sequencing used blood, either unsorted or a sorted T cell fraction (not recorded which). All receptors come from a human donor who was either an allogeneic HSCT recipient or a stem cell or donor lymphocyte infusion donor (not recorded which). It is not recorded whose cells these are; they may come from a transplant donor.

This clonotype was seen more than once but under ten times. J is TRBJ1-1 and V is TRBV14; D is uncertain. Trimming cost V 4 bases and J 7 bases, with 10 bases left between them. Germline CDR1 and CDR2: SGHDN and FVKESK. The CDR3 consists of 12 residues. The CDR3 DNA is TGTGCCAGCAGCCTCCTCGGGAATGAAGCTTTCTTT. This codes for CASSLLGNEAFF.

V usage is TRBV24-1 and J usage is TRBJ1-2; unclear D gene. This CDR3 has 13 residues. CDR1 is KGHDR and CDR2 is SFDVKD in the germline V gene. V gave up 4 bases and J gave up 4 bases, with 9 bases separating them. Here the CDR3 reads CATSEGRLYGYTF. For the CDR3, the DNA is TGTGCCACCAGTGAGGGGAGGCTCTATGGCTACACCTTC.

The rearrangement joins TRBV24-1 to TRBJ1-2; D uncertain. This CDR3 spans 11 amino acids. The V end lost 8 bases, the J end lost 6 bases, and 9 bases lay between the germline ends. CDR1 is KGHDR, CDR2 SFDVKD, per germline. As DNA, the CDR3 is TGTGCCACCATGGGATTCGATGGCTACACCTTC. The encoded protein is CATMGFDGYTF.

This clonotype occurred once. The V call is TRBV24-1, the J call TRBJ2-2, with 11 bases matching TRBD2. The V gene end was trimmed by 5 bases and the J gene end by 8 bases; junction bases not matched to a gene: 6. Germline CDR1 reads KGHDR; CDR2 reads SFDVKD. There are 15 residues in the CDR3. The DNA of the CDR3 is TGTGCCACCAGTGGACTAGCGGGAACACCGGGGGAGCTGTTTTTT. It is translated as CATSGLAGTPGELFF.

This rearrangement joins TRBV11-3 to TRBJ2-1; TRBD2 matches 8 bases. Unmatched junction bases numbered 1, after V lost 1 base and J lost 2 bases. This CDR3 spans 15 amino acids. Looked up from germline, CDR1 is SGHNT and CDR2 is YENEEA. The CDR3 nucleotides are TGTGCCAGCAGCTTAGCGGGGGGGGCCTACAATGAGCAGTTCTTC. Protein sequence: CASSLAGGAYNEQFF.

The chain is built from TRBV7-8 and TRBJ2-3, with 9 bases matching TRBD1. Germline-derived CDR1 and CDR2 are SGHVS and FQNEAQ. V dropped 5 bases and J dropped 5; count of bases not matched to a gene: 5. The CDR3 is 14 residues long. The CDR3 sequence: CASSVRDREDTQYF. The CDR3, as DNA: TGTGCCAGCAGCGTCCGGGACAGGGAAGATACGCAGTATTTT.

The chain combines TRBV9 with TRBJ2-1; D is uncertain. Trimming stripped 0 bases from V and 5 bases from J, with 6 bases between. Germline V gene data show CDR1 as SGDLS and CDR2 as YYNGEE. CDR3 length equals 13 residues. The CDR3 loop is CASSVGLHNEQFF. The CDR3 DNA reads TGTGCCAGCAGCGTAGGGCTACACAATGAGCAGTTCTTC.

Note on this clonotype: A read error may account for a junction end that differs from germline. The chain has TRBV14 and TRBJ2-2, with D unresolved. The germline CDR1 and CDR2 sequences are SGHDN and FVKESK. This CDR3 comprises 11 residues. The CDR3 sequence: CTSSRSGELFF. DNA of the CDR3: TGTACCAGCAGCCGGTCCGGGGAGCTGTTTTTT.

This clonotype was detected a few times. The chain employs TRBV7-8 and TRBJ1-3; D is possibly TRBD1 (6 bases). Germline CDR1 reads SGHVS; CDR2 reads FQNEAQ. V was clipped by 5 bases and J by 4 bases, with 15 bases between them. The CDR3 covers 15 residues. The chain's CDR3 is CASSRDTGIGNTIYF. As DNA, the CDR3 is TGTGCCAGCAGCAGGGACACAGGGATCGGAAACACCATATATTTT.

This clonotype was counted only a few times. The chain carries TRBV12-3 or TRBV12-4 and TRBJ1-5; 7 bases align to TRBD1. J lost 0 bases, V lost 6 bases, and 8 bases had no gene match. This CDR3 contains 16 residues. CDR3 in amino acids: CASRATGTDSNQPQHF. As DNA, the CDR3 is TGTGCCAGCAGAGCGACCGGGACAGATAGCAATCAGCCCCAGCATTTT.

This clonotype has just a few counts. V is TRBV11-1 and J is TRBJ1-2, with D possibly TRBD1 on 6 matching bases. Germline V gene sequence: CDR1 SGHAT, CDR2 FQDESV (reference sequence). The CDR3 extends over 12 amino acids. Trimming took 5 bases from V and 7 from J, leaving 11 bases between them. CDR3 sequence reads: CASSDQGFGYTF. The CDR3 DNA reads as TGTGCCAGCAGCGACCAGGGGTTTGGCTACACCTTC.

This sequence joins TRBV7-2 and TRBJ1-5; D ambiguous. CDR1 and CDR2 from the germline V gene are SGHTA and FQGNSA. CDR3 length: 13 residues. The V end was cut by 5 bases, the J end by 4 bases, with 9 bases between. CDR3 nucleotides: TGTGCCAGCAGCACTAGTGGGAATCAGCCCCAGCATTTT. Translating it yields CASSTSGNQPQHF.

The chain uses TRBV12-3 or TRBV12-4 and TRBJ1-3; 10 bases map to TRBD1. Trimming took 3 bases from V and 2 from J; bases not matched to a gene: 1. CDR3 length: 15 residues. CDR3 coding DNA: TGTGCCAGCAGTTTGGGACAGGGGACTGGAAACACCATATATTTT. It yields the protein CASSLGQGTGNTIYF.

The chain combines TRBV12-3 or TRBV12-4 with TRBJ2-1; perhaps D is TRBD1 or TRBD2 (5 bases each). The CDR3 sequence is 12 residues long. Deletions cut 7 bases from V and 9 bases from J, with 13 bases between. This CDR3 is CASTPGTAEQFF. The CDR3 DNA is TGTGCCAGCACCCCCGGGACCGCTGAGCAGTTCTTC.

There are a few counts of this clonotype. The V gene is TRBV4-3, the J gene TRBJ1-4; D might be TRBD1 (6 bases). Per germline, CDR1 LGHNA and CDR2 YSLEER. Trimming cost V 3 bases and J 8 bases, with 13 bases left between them. CDR3 size: 14 residues. The CDR3 region is CASSQGARWEKLFF. CDR3 DNA: TGCGCCAGCAGCCAGGGGGCGCGTTGGGAAAAACTGTTTTTT.

The V and J genes are TRBV28 and TRBJ2-7, with TRBD1 identical over 7 bases. The germline gives CDR1 MDHEN, CDR2 SYDVKM. This CDR3 is 14 amino acids long. The J segment lost 3 bases and the V segment lost 5 bases, leaving 7 bases of the junction unmatched. The CDR3 loop reads CASSARQGNYEQYF. CDR3 bases: TGTGCCAGCAGTGCCCGACAGGGAAACTACGAGCAGTACTTC. Combining the CDR3 with reference TRBV28 and TRBJ2-7 gives the whole variable domain DVKVTQSSRYLVKRTGEKVFLECVQDMDHENMFWYRQDPGLGLRLIYFSYDVKMKEKGDIPEGYSVSREKKERFSLILESASTNQTSMYLCASSARQGNYEQYFGPGTRLTVT.

The chain recombines TRBV19 with TRBJ1-5, with D possibly matching TRBD1 (5 bases). There are 13 residues in the CDR3. The germline CDR1 and CDR2 sequences are LNHDA and SQIVND (reference sequence). Between the trimmed V and J ends, which lost 3 bases and 6 bases, there was a span of 9 bases. CDR3: CASSMTEPQPQHF. Here the CDR3 DNA reads TGTGCCAGTAGTATGACAGAGCCTCAGCCCCAGCATTTT.

This clonotype appeared a few times. The chain is built from TRBV7-6 and TRBJ1-1; no clear D. The CDR3 contains 13 residues. V lost 2 bases, J lost 2 bases, and 6 bases lay in between. CDR1 and CDR2 from the germline V gene are SGHVS and FNYEAQ. The DNA for the CDR3 is TGTGCCAGCAGCTTAAAGTCTAACACTGAAGCTTTCTTT. It translates to CASSLKSNTEAFF. Full variable domain (missing parts from reference TRBV7-6 and TRBJ1-1): GAGVSQSPRYKVTKRGQDVALRCDPISGHVSLYWYRQALGQGPEFLTYFNYEAQQDKSGLPNDRFSAERPEGSISTLTIQRTEQRDSAMYRCASSLKSNTEAFFGQGTRLTVV.

The chain uses TRBV4-3 and TRBJ2-7; 11 nucleotides match TRBD1. V lost 3 bases and J lost 3; bases outside the gene matches: 4. The CDR3 is made up of 15 amino acids. The germline CDR1 and CDR2 sequences are LGHNA and YSLEER. In DNA, the CDR3 is TGCGCCAGCAGCCATACCGGGACAGGGGGCTACGAGCAGTACTTC. This translates into CASSHTGTGGYEQYF.

The rearrangement links TRBV12-3 or TRBV12-4 to TRBJ2-1; D is ambiguous. The CDR3 has 16 residues. Trimming pared 2 bases from V and 7 bases from J, leaving 18 bases between. This CDR3 reads CASSLRWGRERNEQFF. CDR3 bases: TGTGCCAGCAGTTTACGGTGGGGTAGGGAAAGGAATGAGCAGTTCTTC.

This clonotype was seen a single time. This rearrangement joins TRBV14 to TRBJ1-3; the D is unclear. Trimming shortened V by 1 base and J by 4 bases, and 14 bases separated the two germline ends. Looked up from germline, CDR1 is SGHDN and CDR2 is FVKESK. The CDR3 has 16 residues. The CDR3 loop reads CASSQGQVRTGNTIYF. The CDR3 DNA reads TGTGCCAGCAGCCAAGGCCAGGTGCGGACGGGAAACACCATATATTTT.

This clonotype was seen more than once but under ten times. J is TRBJ2-5 and V is TRBV11-2; TRBD2 aligns across 10 bases. The V gene's germline CDR1 is SGHAT and CDR2 FQNNGV. The V gene end was trimmed by 5 bases and the J gene end by 2 bases; junction bases not matched to a gene: 5. CDR3 length: 15 amino acids. The CDR3 nucleotides read TGTGCCAGCAGCCCTAGCGGGAGCCGTCAAGAGACCCAGTACTTC. Its translation: CASSPSGSRQETQYF.

This chain links TRBV11-2 with TRBJ1-3; D gene uncertain. The CDR3 is made up of 17 amino acids. Germline CDR1 reads SGHAT; CDR2 reads FQNNGV. Trimming left V 3 bases short and J 0 bases short, with 15 bases between. The CDR3 reads CASSFRASSYSGNTIYF. The CDR3, as DNA: TGTGCCAGCAGCTTTAGGGCCAGCTCCTACTCTGGAAACACCATATATTTT.

The chain couples TRBV12-3 or TRBV12-4 to TRBJ1-5, with a weak D call TRBD1 (5 bases). The CDR3 has 17 amino acids. V shed 5 bases and J shed 1 base, with 18 bases lying between them. CDR3 DNA: TGTGCCAGCAGTCAGGGTTCAGTGTCTTTCAGCAATCAGCCCCAGCATTTT. This translates into CASSQGSVSFSNQPQHF.

The gene calls are TRBV7-3 and TRBJ2-3; the match to TRBD2 covers 8 bases. Trimming removed 5 bases from V and 5 bases from J; junction bases left unmatched: 9. CDR1 and CDR2 (germline): SGHTA, FQGTGA. The CDR3 length is 15 residues. The CDR3 protein is CASSRTGGRLDTQYF. Here the CDR3 DNA reads TGTGCCAGCAGCCGGACGGGGGGGCGACTAGATACGCAGTATTTT.

J is TRBJ2-7 and V is TRBV28; 11 nucleotides line up with TRBD2. Germline lookup yields CDR1 MDHEN and CDR2 SYDVKM. V gave up 1 base and J gave up 0 bases; unmatched junction bases: 8. This CDR3 has 18 amino acids. The CDR3 protein is CASSLFSTSGGPSYEQYF. DNA for the CDR3: TGTGCCAGCAGTTTATTCAGCACTAGCGGGGGCCCCTCCTACGAGCAGTACTTC.

This chain joins TRBV20-1 and TRBJ2-7; 7 nucleotides match TRBD1. V was clipped by 3 bases and J by 0 bases; unmatched bases: 5. The CDR3 has 14 residues. CDR1 DFQATT and CDR2 SNEGSKA come from the germline V gene (reference sequence). CDR3 region: CSARGRQGSYEQYF. The CDR3 DNA is TGCAGTGCTAGGGGTAGACAGGGCTCCTACGAGCAGTACTTC.

This clonotype was detected only a few times. DNA of the CDR3: TGCAGCGTTGAGAGAAGGGGGAACACCGGGGAGCTGTTTTTT. It is translated as CSVERRGNTGELFF. The chain is built from TRBV29-1 and TRBJ2-2; weak D call: TRBD1 (5 bases). Germline-derived CDR1 and CDR2 are SQVTM and ANQGSEA. The CDR3 sequence is 14 residues long. Trimming left V 3 bases short and J 1 base short, with 9 bases between.

The chain carries TRBV7-2 and TRBJ2-3, with D unclear. Germline lookup yields CDR1 SGHTA and CDR2 FQGNSA. This CDR3 is 14 amino acids long. With 2 bases removed from V and 2 bases from J, the gap between germline ends came to 8 bases. This chain's CDR3 is CASSLSSITDTQYF. The CDR3 DNA is TGTGCCAGCAGCTTAAGCTCAATCACAGATACGCAGTATTTT.